This TCR beta chain originates from a study of blood T cell repertoires in COVID-19. Study-wide background: Acute and convalescent COVID-19 specimens originated in the United States, Italy and Spain.

Trimming removed 0 bases from V and 5 bases from J, with 9 bases in between. This CDR3 is 14 amino acids long. Germline V gives CDR1 SGHRS, CDR2 YFSETQ. The repertoire was sequenced with immunoSEQ multiplex PCR; TCRdb's copy has only in-frame clones and lacks some. The sample carries some 200,000 clones, approximately 84% recorded once. Sequencing was done on a sample of PBMCs or T cells enriched from blood (not recorded which). This TCR derives from a man in his forties who had recovered from COVID-19. The V and J genes are TRBV5-1 and TRBJ2-1, with D maybe TRBD1 (6 bases). CDR3 region: CASSLVRGNNEQFF. CDR3 nucleotide sequence: TGCGCCAGCAGCTTGGTCAGGGGAAACAATGAGCAGTTCTTC.